Listed here is a single TCR beta chain. The antigen is not known. Trimming left V 6 bases short and J 0 bases short, with 6 bases between. The CDR3 covers 13 residues. This entry is derived from a study of blood T cells in healthy people across ages. A second PCR, run for about 6 to 11 cycles, used a sample-barcoded 5' primer plus a J-beta primer mix. Carrying 12 random nucleotides, a template-switch adaptor labeled each individual cDNA molecule. TCRdb re-analysed the 5' RACE reads in MiXCR, keeping a single row per CDR3 protein. This sample has about 1.5 million distinct CDR3 sequences; 42% occur once, and the top ten carry approximately 4%. Study results and caveats: The percentage of naive T cells correlated strongly with TCR beta diversity. Age advanced and TCR beta diversity per million T cells fell, roughly linearly. CMV infection status of these donors was not known.

Sequencing was performed on blood. The receptor's source is a woman under 30 in good health. The chain is built from TRBV12-3 or TRBV12-4 and TRBJ2-1; D call uncertain. CDR3 region: CASSPASYNEQFF. In DNA, the CDR3 is TGTGCCAGCAGCCCGGCCTCCTACAATGAGCAGTTCTTC.